This T cell receptor beta chain was obtained from a study of blood T cells in healthy people across ages (dated by TCRdb to between 2015 and 2017). Context from the whole study: Template switching captured roughly one uniquely barcoded TCR beta cDNA molecule per two T cells in model experiments. Using deep sequencing normalized with unique cDNA molecular identifiers, the study measured how TCR beta repertoire diversity changes with age. The donors were divided into four age groups: young (average approximately 16 years), middle-aged (about 40), aged (around 59) and long-lived (about 80). To avoid experimental bias, donors of different ages were spread randomly across the sequencing lanes. Two additional independent replicas of 1 million unique cDNA reads from the same blood draw were analyzed for two donors (one aged 18 to 30 and one aged 80 or older).

Via the germline V gene, CDR1 is SGHTA and CDR2 FQGNSA. Clipping removes 5 bases from V and 7 bases from J, with 5 as the unmatched junction base count. The CDR3 runs 13 amino acids, cysteine and phenylalanine included. Only the CDR3 portion is preserved as DNA: 39 bases, with reading frame beginning at the first base. The 39 donors, aged 6 to 90 years, were systemically healthy Caucasian individuals from Russia. Approximately 10 milliliters of peripheral blood were collected from each donor into EDTA-treated Vacutainer tubes. Ficoll-Paque density-gradient centrifugation was used to isolate PBMCs, with at least 7 million per sample. Total RNA, at least 6 micrograms per sample, was extracted from PBMCs with Trizol reagent. The percentages of naive CD45RAhigh/CD27high T cells were determined by flow cytometry on a PBMC aliquot from every donor. The method was 5' RACE. Sequenced on an Illumina HiSeq 2500. A second PCR of roughly 7 to 11 cycles was performed with a sample-barcoded 5' primer and a J-beta primer mix. A template-switch 5' adaptor carrying 12 random nucleotides introduced a unique molecular identifier onto each TCR beta cDNA molecule. Each sample yielded at least 2.5 million CDR3-containing paired-end reads. First-strand cDNA synthesis was performed from all RNA using the Mint cDNA synthesis kit, with priming by a TRBC-specific oligonucleotide. Following uracil-DNA glycosylase treatment, a first 18-cycle PCR with universal primers M1SS and BC2_uni_R was performed on all cDNA. The source study handled its data this way. Each sample was normalized by randomly selecting 1 million high-quality reads, each carrying a distinct molecular identifier. Instead of being binned into consensus sequences, reads that shared molecular identifiers were thrown out. MiTCR, set to a Q25 quality threshold and the strictest error-elimination algorithm, was used for CDR3 identification, clonotype clustering and error correction. A nonparametric unseen species model with Euler transformation was used to estimate a lower bound on total TCR beta diversity. TCRdb reanalyzed the raw reads on its own, using fastp at Q25 for trimming and MiXCR for clone calling, and kept in-frame beta chains. Merged by CDR3 protein, the rows form single entries marked with the most common genes and DNA. The V and J calls reflect TCRdb's pipeline rather than the authors' work. The sample table shows some 900,000 distinct CDR3 sequences, and less than 35% are seen once. The ten largest account for about 18% of the sample.

Study-wide findings and limitations: A strong correlation was found between observed TCR beta diversity and the percentage of naive T cells measured by flow cytometry. Donor CMV infection status was unknown, potentially confounding age-related changes in expanded clonotypes. Total diversity estimates from one million sequenced T cells were considered lower bounds and underestimates. Bulk unsorted PBMC profiling prevented conclusive comparison of naive and antigen-experienced compartments. The long-lived group showed more naive CD4+ T cells, fewer expanded clones and increased TCR diversity than the aged group, suggesting age selection. Observed TCR beta diversity per million T cells fell roughly linearly with age, and a significant reduction was already apparent by age roughly 40.

In this sample, this clonotype turned up many times. There is no known antigen for this receptor. No quality values exist for individual bases; no much larger clone is one base distant. The rearranged segments are TRBV7-2 and TRBJ2-7, with 10 central nucleotides matching TRBD1. This receptor was obtained from a woman older than 75 in good health. Source material: blood. The CDR3 loop reads CASSPDRGEEQYF. Here is the DNA: TGTGCCAGCAGCCCGGACAGGGGGGAAGAGCAGTACTTC.